Listed below are T cell receptor beta chains from one sample, sequenced in a study of cytomegalovirus exposure and HLA in healthy donors. Profiling relied on immunoSEQ multiplex PCR, and the TCRdb table lists in-frame clones only, not all of them. The sample has 100,000 to 120,000 clones, 70% to 85% seen once. Sequences were obtained from PBMCs. The receptors here all came from a young woman in good health and CMV-seronegative. CDR3s include the opening cysteine and the closing phenylalanine or tryptophan. Fields, in order: clone size, J gene, D gene, V gene, CDR3 DNA, CDR3 protein. A D gene is named only where the DNA matches it firmly. Size is stated for part of the rows, as once, few or many counts, or as a class when the clone is expanded.

abundance: NA
j_gene: TRBJ2-2
d_gene: NA
v_gene: TRBV4-1
CDR3nt: TGCGCCAGCAGCCAAGACACGCAGGGTAGGGGCGCCGGGGAGCTGTTTTTT
CDR3aa: CASSQDTQGRGAGELFF

abundance: NA
j_gene: TRBJ1-1
d_gene: NA
v_gene: TRBV29-1
CDR3nt: TGCAGCGTTGACGAGAAGGGGCCGGGCACTGAAGCTTTCTTT
CDR3aa: CSVDEKGPGTEAFF

abundance: NA
j_gene: TRBJ1-1
d_gene: NA
v_gene: TRBV18
CDR3nt: TGTGCCAGCTCACCACCGTCCGGTACTGAAGCTTTCTTT
CDR3aa: CASSPPSGTEAFF

abundance: NA
j_gene: TRBJ2-3
d_gene: TRBD2
v_gene: TRBV2
CDR3nt: TGTGCCAGCGGGGGGACTAGCGGGAGCACAGATACGCAGTATTTT
CDR3aa: CASGGTSGSTDTQYF

abundance: NA
j_gene: TRBJ2-3
d_gene: TRBD1
v_gene: TRBV6-6
CDR3nt: TGTGCCAGCAGAGGACAGGGGTCGGGGACAGATACGCAGTATTTT
CDR3aa: CASRGQGSGTDTQYF

abundance: NA
j_gene: TRBJ2-2
d_gene: NA
v_gene: TRBV9
CDR3nt: TGTGCCAGCAGCGTAGGGGCAGATTCCACCGGGGAGCTGTTTTTT
CDR3aa: CASSVGADSTGELFF

abundance: few
j_gene: TRBJ1-4
d_gene: TRBD1
v_gene: TRBV6-1
CDR3nt: TGTGCCAGCAGTTCCAGGACAGGGCAACTGTTTTTT
CDR3aa: CASSSRTGQLFF

abundance: NA
j_gene: TRBJ2-5
d_gene: TRBD2
v_gene: TRBV5-6
CDR3nt: TGTGCCAGCAGCTTGGGGGTAGCGGGGGGCCAAGAGACCCAGTACTTC
CDR3aa: CASSLGVAGGQETQYF

abundance: NA
j_gene: TRBJ2-3
d_gene: TRBD1
v_gene: TRBV15
CDR3nt: TGTGCCACCAGCCGAAGAGGGGGCTCGCTGGATACGCAGTATTTT
CDR3aa: CATSRRGGSLDTQYF

abundance: NA
j_gene: TRBJ1-1
d_gene: NA
v_gene: TRBV5-1
CDR3nt: TGCGCCAGCAGCGGGGACTTGTCGGTCACTGAAGCTTTCTTT
CDR3aa: CASSGDLSVTEAFF

abundance: NA
j_gene: TRBJ1-1
d_gene: NA
v_gene: TRBV19
CDR3nt: TGTGCCAGTAGTATTGTTAGGAACACTGAAGCTTTCTTT
CDR3aa: CASSIVRNTEAFF

abundance: once
j_gene: TRBJ1-4
d_gene: NA
v_gene: TRBV7-2
CDR3nt: TGTGCCAGCAGCAGGACTGCAACTAATGAAAAACTGTTTTTT
CDR3aa: CASSRTATNEKLFF

abundance: NA
j_gene: TRBJ1-5
d_gene: NA
v_gene: TRBV19
CDR3nt: TGTGCCAGTGAGGATTATCTGGGCAATCAGCCCCAGCATTTT
CDR3aa: CASEDYLGNQPQHF

abundance: NA
j_gene: TRBJ2-5
d_gene: TRBD2
v_gene: TRBV6-1
CDR3nt: TGTGCCAGCAGTCCTACCGGGACTAGCTTGGAGACCCAGTACTTC
CDR3aa: CASSPTGTSLETQYF

abundance: NA
j_gene: TRBJ2-7
d_gene: NA
v_gene: TRBV6-4
CDR3nt: TGTGCCAGCAGTGACCCTCTCACAGGGAACTCCCCCTACGAGCAGTACTTC
CDR3aa: CASSDPLTGNSPYEQYF

abundance: once
j_gene: TRBJ1-3
d_gene: NA
v_gene: TRBV5-8
CDR3nt: TGTGCCAGCAGCTCCATGACAGCTATCTCTGGAAACACCATATATTTT
CDR3aa: CASSSMTAISGNTIYF

abundance: NA
j_gene: TRBJ1-2
d_gene: NA
v_gene: TRBV4-1
CDR3nt: TGCGCCAGCAGCCAAGAATGGTACGGTCAGGGGAAGAGGGGCTACACCTTC
CDR3aa: CASSQEWYGQGKRGYTF

abundance: NA
j_gene: TRBJ2-3
d_gene: TRBD1
v_gene: TRBV18
CDR3nt: TGTGCCAGCTCACCCGGGACAGGGGGCTCGGATACGCAGTATTTT
CDR3aa: CASSPGTGGSDTQYF

abundance: NA
j_gene: TRBJ1-2
d_gene: NA
v_gene: TRBV18
CDR3nt: TGTGCCAGCTCACTCCCGACAGGCTATGGCTACACCTTC
CDR3aa: CASSLPTGYGYTF

abundance: NA
j_gene: TRBJ2-5
d_gene: TRBD2
v_gene: TRBV19
CDR3nt: TGTGCCAGTAGTACCCATGGCGGGAGTGACGGCGGTAGGGAGACCCAGTACTTC
CDR3aa: CASSTHGGSDGGRETQYF

abundance: NA
j_gene: TRBJ2-5
d_gene: TRBD1
v_gene: TRBV28
CDR3nt: TGTGCCAGCAGAGGACAGGGGAGGGGACAAGAGACCCAGTACTTC
CDR3aa: CASRGQGRGQETQYF

abundance: NA
j_gene: TRBJ1-2
d_gene: TRBD1
v_gene: TRBV28
CDR3nt: TGTGCCAGCAGCAAGCTTACCGGGACAGGGCCGTTCCGCCTTGGCTACACCTTC
CDR3aa: CASSKLTGTGPFRLGYTF

abundance: NA
j_gene: TRBJ1-2
d_gene: NA
v_gene: TRBV28
CDR3nt: TGTGCCAGTAGAACAGGGAACTATGGCTACACCTTC
CDR3aa: CASRTGNYGYTF